This T cell receptor beta chain was obtained from a study of siplizumab effects on memory and regulatory T cells. Sequenced by immunoSEQ multiplex PCR; TCRdb stores in-frame clones only, minus some. The sample has about 63,000 clones; 70% to 90% are singletons. Study observations and caveats: Unstimulated subset assignment was obtained for only a minor fraction of alloreactive clones.

Trimming removed 0 bases at V and 7 bases at J, with 11 bases between. The CDR3 is 13 residues long. Per germline, CDR1 SGHNT and CDR2 YYREEE (reference sequence). A word on this clone: Antigen: not known.

V is TRBV5-4 and J is TRBJ2-7, with D perhaps matching TRBD1 or TRBD2 (7 bases each). The sample comprised memory CD4+ T cells sorted from blood. This TCR derives from a human donor in good health. CDR3 sequence reads: CASSLDRGGEQYF. CDR3 nucleotides: TGTGCCAGCAGCTTGGACAGGGGAGGGGAGCAGTACTTC. Looking up the rest from reference TRBV5-4 and TRBJ2-7 gives the full variable domain: ETGVTQSPTHLIKTRGQQVTLRCSSQSGHNTVSWYQQALGQGPQFIFQYYREEENGRGNFPPRFSGLQFPNYSSELNVNALELDDSALYLCASSLDRGGEQYFGPGTRLTVT.